The clone carrying this T cell receptor beta chain was seen more than once but under ten times. Antigen specificity is unknown. One entry per CDR3 protein results from TCRdb running MiXCR on the reads. This sample has roughly 570,000 distinct CDR3 sequences, with 35% to 50% found just once. The sample belongs to a study of T cell repertoires in cytomegalovirus infection. Study-level information: TCR beta signatures that were public indicated CMV infection and matching HLA type.

Whole-study results and caveats: Public TCR beta family frequency separated CMV-and-HLA carriers, including in an independent cohort. CMV-specific HLA-C-restricted TCR beta clonotypes dominated the ex vivo response.

V lost 7 bases to trimming and J lost 3 bases, with 7 bases between them. The length of the CDR3 is 12 residues. The receptor was isolated from a human donor in good health (CMV status not recorded). Some clones in this sample may be carry-over from other donors' samples. V gene TRBV12-3 or TRBV12-4 combines with J gene TRBJ1-3; D not resolved. Sequenced material: cultured PBMCs, taken from culture after CMV antigen stimulation. The CDR3 reads CASTPFGNTIYF. DNA of the CDR3: TGTGCCAGCACCCCCTTTGGAAACACCATATATTTT.